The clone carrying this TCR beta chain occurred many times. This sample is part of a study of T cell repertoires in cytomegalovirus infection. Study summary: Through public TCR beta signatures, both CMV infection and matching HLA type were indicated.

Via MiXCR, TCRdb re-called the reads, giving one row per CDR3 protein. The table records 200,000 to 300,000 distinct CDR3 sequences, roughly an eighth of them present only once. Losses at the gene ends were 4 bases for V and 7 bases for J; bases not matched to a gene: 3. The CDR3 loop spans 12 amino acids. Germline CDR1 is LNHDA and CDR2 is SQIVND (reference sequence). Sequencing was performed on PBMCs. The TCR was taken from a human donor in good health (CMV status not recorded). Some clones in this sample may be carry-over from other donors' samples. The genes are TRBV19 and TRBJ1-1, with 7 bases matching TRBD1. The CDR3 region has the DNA TGTGCCAGTAGTACACGGACAGGTGAAGCTTTCTTT. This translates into CASSTRTGEAFF. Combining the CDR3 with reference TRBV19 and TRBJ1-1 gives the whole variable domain DGGITQSPKYLFRKEGQNVTLSCEQNLNHDAMYWYRQDPGQGLRLIYYSQIVNDFQKGDIAEGYSVSREKKESFPLTVTSAQKNPTAFYLCASSTRTGEAFFGQGTRLTVV.